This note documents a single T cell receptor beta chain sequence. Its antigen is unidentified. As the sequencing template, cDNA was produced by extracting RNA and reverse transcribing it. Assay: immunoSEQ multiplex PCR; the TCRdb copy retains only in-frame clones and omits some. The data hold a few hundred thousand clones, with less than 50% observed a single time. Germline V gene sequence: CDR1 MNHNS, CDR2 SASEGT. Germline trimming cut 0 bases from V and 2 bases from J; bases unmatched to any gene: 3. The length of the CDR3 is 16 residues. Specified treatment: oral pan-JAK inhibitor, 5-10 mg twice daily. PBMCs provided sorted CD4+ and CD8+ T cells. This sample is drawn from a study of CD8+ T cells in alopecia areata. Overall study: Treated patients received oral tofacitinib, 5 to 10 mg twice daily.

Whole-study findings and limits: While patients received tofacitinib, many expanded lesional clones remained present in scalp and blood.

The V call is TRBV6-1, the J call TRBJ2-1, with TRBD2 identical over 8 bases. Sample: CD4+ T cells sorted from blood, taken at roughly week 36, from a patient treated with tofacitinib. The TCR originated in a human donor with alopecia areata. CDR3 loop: CASSEAGAGAYNEQFF. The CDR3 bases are TGTGCCAGCAGTGAAGCAGGAGCGGGAGCCTACAATGAGCAGTTCTTC.